This T cell receptor beta chain stems from a study of post-analysis software for immune sequencing data (dated by TCRdb to the mid-2010s). Notes on the research overall: Relapsing-remitting, secondary progressive and progressive-relapsing multiple sclerosis were recorded as disease courses, and subtype annotation was lacking for some patients. Patient repertoires were compared against over ten previously published healthy control repertoires from donors aged about 6 to 27 years. A subset of samples was prepared in parallel using single-end sample barcoding, then pooled and co-amplified after Illumina adapter ligation. Broader findings and caveats from the paper: Direct clustering with F measure showed strong co-clustering of samples prepared in the same batch, prompting a batch-effect correction. The control group was slightly older than the multiple sclerosis patient group. Compared with controls, multiple sclerosis patients had significantly lower normalized Chao1 diversity, a finding suggesting substantial peripheral T-cell clonal expansion.

The library was generated by PCR. These reads were obtained on an Illumina HiSeq 2500. To reduce PCR and sequencing biases, unique molecular identifiers were incorporated into the TCR beta cDNA libraries. Approximately 500,000 cDNA molecules were obtained for every 1 to 10 million input T cells, so each molecule roughly corresponded to one T cell. The same protocol used for the earlier healthy control dataset was applied to prepare and sequence the patient libraries. Samples belonging to the same batch were prepared together, multiplexed and sequenced on a shared HiSeq lane. The published analysis was carried out like this. MIGEC was used to process the raw barcoded reads, and molecular identifier groups with only a single read were discarded before consensus assembly and CDR3 extraction. VDJtools was used for post-analysis of the clonotype tables, with diversity normalized by down-sampling every dataset to the smallest sample size. In repertoire overlap clustering, CDR3 amino acid sequences, but not nucleotide sequences, were matched to correct batch-related cross-sample contamination. TCRdb reworked the public reads: Q25 trimming with fastp, MiXCR clone assembly, productive beta chains retained. A single entry per CDR3 protein holds the most common genes and DNA from its merged rows. The authors' filters were not applied to this entry. The sample includes more than 450,000 distinct CDR3 sequences, with roughly 46% observed a single time. Roughly 1.8% of the sample is in the top ten clones.

Points on this clonotype: Its specific antigen is unknown. Base quality data are lacking; no much larger clone is found one base away.

TCR beta repertoires were profiled from peripheral blood of 13 young patients with multiple sclerosis to demonstrate the VDJtools post-analysis software. Multiple sclerosis patients were children and adolescents aged about 6 to 15 years. The TCR was taken from a girl between 5 and 17 years old with multiple sclerosis. Sequencing used blood.

The CDR3 has the sequence CASSLQTSGGSKQYF. The base sequence is TGTGCCAGCAGCCTGCAGACTAGCGGGGGAAGTAAGCAGTACTTC. The rearranged chain carries TRBV7-7 and TRBJ2-5; 12 nucleotides in the junction match TRBD2. CDR1 and CDR2 were assigned from the germline V gene (reference sequence) as SSHAT and FNYEAQ. Clipping removes 5 bases from V and 11 bases from J, with 12 as the unmatched junction base count. Including cysteine and phenylalanine, the CDR3 has 15 amino acids. Only the CDR3 part of the read is kept: 45 bases, read in frame from the first base.